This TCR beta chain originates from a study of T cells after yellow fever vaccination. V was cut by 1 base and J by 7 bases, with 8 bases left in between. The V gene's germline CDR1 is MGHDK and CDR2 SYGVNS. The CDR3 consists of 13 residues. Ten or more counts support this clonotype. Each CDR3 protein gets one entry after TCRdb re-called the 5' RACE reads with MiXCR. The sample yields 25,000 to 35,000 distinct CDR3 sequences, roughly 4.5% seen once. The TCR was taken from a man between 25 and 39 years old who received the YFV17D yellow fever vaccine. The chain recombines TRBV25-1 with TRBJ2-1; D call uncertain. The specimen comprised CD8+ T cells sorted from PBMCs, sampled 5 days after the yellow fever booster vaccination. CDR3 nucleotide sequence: TGTGCCAGCAGTGAATCGTCGGAAAATGAGCAGTTCTTC. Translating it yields CASSESSENEQFF.